This T cell receptor (beta chain) was found in a study of T cell changes during pregnancy in multiple sclerosis. TCRdb's table, derived via immunoSEQ multiplex PCR, lists solely in-frame clones and lacks some. The sample lists 60,000 or so clones; around 95% were seen once. The CDR3 is 16 amino acids. The trim removed 3 bases at V and 7 bases at J, leaving 9 bases unmatched. Germline values: CDR1 SGHNT, CDR2 YYREEE (reference sequence). The TCR sequence derives from a female donor with multiple sclerosis, enrolled in a pregnancy study. V usage is TRBV5-4 and J usage is TRBJ2-1; 11 nucleotides align to TRBD2. Sequencing used CD4+ T cells from peripheral blood mononuclear cells, obtained before pregnancy. This CDR3 is CASSSPTSGISNEQFF. The CDR3 bases are TGTGCCAGCAGCTCCCCGACTAGCGGGATTTCTAATGAGCAGTTCTTC.